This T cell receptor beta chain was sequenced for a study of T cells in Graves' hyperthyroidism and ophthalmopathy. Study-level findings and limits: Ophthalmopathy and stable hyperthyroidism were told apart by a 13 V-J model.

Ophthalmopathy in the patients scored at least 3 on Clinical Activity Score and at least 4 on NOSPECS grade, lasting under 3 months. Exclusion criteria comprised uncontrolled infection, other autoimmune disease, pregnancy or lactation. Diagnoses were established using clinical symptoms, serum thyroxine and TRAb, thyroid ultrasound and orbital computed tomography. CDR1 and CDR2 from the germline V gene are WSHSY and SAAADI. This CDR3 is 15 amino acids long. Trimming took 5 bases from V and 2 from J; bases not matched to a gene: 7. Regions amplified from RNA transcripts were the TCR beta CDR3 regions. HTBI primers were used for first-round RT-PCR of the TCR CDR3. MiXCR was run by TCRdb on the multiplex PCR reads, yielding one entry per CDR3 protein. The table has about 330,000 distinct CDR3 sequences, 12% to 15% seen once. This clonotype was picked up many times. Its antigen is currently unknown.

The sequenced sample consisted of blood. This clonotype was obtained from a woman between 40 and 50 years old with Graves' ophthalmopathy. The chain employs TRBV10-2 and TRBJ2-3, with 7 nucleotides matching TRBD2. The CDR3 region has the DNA TGCGCCAGCAGTCCGGCGGGAGTGTTCACAGATACGCAGTATTTT. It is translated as CASSPAGVFTDTQYF.